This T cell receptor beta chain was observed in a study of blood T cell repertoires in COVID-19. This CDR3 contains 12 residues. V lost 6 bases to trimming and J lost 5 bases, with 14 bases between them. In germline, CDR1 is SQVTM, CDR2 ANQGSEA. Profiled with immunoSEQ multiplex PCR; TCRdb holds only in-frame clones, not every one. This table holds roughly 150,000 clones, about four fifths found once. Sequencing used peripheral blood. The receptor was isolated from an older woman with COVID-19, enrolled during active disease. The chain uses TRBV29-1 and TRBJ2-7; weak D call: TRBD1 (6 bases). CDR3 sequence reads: CSVGQWVDEQYF. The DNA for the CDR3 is TGCAGCGTCGGACAGTGGGTCGACGAGCAGTACTTC.